The present entry profiles one T cell receptor beta chain with its context. Its antigen remains unidentified. The record originates from a study of identical twins. Study results and caveats: An excess of low generation probability was shown by twin-shared out-of-frame alpha sequences.

TCRdb fed the 5' RACE reads into MiXCR, producing one record per CDR3 protein. Of roughly 690,000 distinct CDR3 sequences detected, less than 7% appear once; the ten largest clones hold roughly 1.6%. In every case, the donor was a healthy Caucasian. With 1 base clipped from V and 8 bases from J, the junction kept 5 bases outside the gene matches. The CDR3 loop spans 14 amino acids. CDR1 and CDR2 from the germline V gene are LGHDT and YNNKEL (reference sequence). The clonotype was recovered from a man between 18 and 29 years old in good health. Sequenced: naive T cells sorted from blood. The chain links TRBV3-1 to TRBJ1-1, with 9 positions matching TRBD1. CDR3 residues: CASSQGYRGREAFF. For the CDR3, the DNA is TGTGCCAGCAGCCAAGGCTACAGGGGGCGCGAAGCTTTCTTT. Based on the CDR3 plus reference TRBV3-1 and TRBJ1-1, the full variable domain is DTAVSQTPKYLVTQMGNDKSIKCEQNLGHDTMYWYKQDSKKFLKIMFSYNNKELIINETVPNRFSPKSPDKAHLNLHINSLELGDSAVYFCASSQGYRGREAFFGQGTRLTVV.